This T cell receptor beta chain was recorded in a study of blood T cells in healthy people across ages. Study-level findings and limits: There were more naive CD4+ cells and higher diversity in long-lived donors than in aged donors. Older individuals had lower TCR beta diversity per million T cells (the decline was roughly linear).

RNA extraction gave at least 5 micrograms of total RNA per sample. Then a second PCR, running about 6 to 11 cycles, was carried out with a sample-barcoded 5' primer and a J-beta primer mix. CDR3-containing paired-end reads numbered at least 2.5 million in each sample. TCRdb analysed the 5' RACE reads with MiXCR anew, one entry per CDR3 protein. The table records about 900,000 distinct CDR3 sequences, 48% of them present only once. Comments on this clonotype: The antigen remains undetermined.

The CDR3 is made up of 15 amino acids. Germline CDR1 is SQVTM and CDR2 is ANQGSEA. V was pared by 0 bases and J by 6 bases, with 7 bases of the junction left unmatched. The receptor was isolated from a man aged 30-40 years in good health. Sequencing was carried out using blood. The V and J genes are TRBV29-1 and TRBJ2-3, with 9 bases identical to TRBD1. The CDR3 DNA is TGCAGCGTTGAAGATATTGGGACAGGGTACGATACGCAGTATTTT. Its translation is CSVEDIGTGYDTQYF.